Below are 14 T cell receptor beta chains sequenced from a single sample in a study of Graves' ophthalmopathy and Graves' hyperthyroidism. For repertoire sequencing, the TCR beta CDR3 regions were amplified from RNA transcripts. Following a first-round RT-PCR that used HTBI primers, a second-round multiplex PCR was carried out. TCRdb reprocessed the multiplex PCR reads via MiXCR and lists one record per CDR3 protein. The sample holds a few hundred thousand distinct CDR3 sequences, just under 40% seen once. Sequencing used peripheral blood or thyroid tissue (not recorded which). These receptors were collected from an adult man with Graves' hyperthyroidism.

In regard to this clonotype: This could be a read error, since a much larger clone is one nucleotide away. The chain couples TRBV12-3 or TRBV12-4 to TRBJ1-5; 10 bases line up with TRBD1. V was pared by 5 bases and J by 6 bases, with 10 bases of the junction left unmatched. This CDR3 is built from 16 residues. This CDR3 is CASSPKRTGGSQPQHF. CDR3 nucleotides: TGTGCCAGCAGTCCTAAACGGACAGGGGGGAGTCAGCCCCAGCATTTT.

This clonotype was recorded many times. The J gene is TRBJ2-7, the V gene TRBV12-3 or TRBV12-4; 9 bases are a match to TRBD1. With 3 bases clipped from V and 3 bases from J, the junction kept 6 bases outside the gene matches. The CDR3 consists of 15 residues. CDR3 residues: CASSFTGGRNYEQYF. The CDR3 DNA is TGTGCCAGCAGTTTTACAGGGGGCCGAAACTACGAGCAGTACTTC.

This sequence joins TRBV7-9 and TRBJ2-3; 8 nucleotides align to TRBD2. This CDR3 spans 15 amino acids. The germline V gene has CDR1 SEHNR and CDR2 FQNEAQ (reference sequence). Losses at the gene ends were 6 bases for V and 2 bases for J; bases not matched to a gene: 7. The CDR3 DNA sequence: TGTGCCAGCAGTTATAGCGGGACTCCCACAGATACGCAGTATTTT. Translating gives CASSYSGTPTDTQYF.

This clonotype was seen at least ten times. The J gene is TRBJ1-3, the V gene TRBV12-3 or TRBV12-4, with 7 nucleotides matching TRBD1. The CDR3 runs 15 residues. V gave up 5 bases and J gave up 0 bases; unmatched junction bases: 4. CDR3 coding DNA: TGTGCCAGCAGTCCGGGACAGCACTCTGGAAACACCATATATTTT. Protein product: CASSPGQHSGNTIYF.

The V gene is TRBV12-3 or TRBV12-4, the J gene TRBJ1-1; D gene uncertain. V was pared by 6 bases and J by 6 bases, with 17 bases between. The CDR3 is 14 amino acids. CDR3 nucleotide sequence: TGTGCCAGCAGCCCTTGGTCGGAGGCGTCTGAAGCTTTCTTT. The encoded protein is CASSPWSEASEAFF.

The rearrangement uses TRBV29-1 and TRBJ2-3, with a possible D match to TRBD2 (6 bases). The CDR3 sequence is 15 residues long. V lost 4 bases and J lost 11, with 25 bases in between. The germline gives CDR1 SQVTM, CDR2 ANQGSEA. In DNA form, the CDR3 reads TGCAGCGTTGTAGGAGGGATCATCAGATACAATGAGCAGTATTTT. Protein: CSVVGGIIRYNEQYF.

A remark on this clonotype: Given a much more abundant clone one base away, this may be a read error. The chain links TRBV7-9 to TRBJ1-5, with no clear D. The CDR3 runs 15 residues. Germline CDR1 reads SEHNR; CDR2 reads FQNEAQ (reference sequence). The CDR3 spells CASSLDSGINQLQHF. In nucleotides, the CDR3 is TGTGCCAGCAGCTTAGATAGTGGGATCAATCAGCTCCAGCATTTT. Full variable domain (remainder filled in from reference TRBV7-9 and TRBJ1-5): DTGVSQNPRHKITKRGQNVTFRCDPISEHNRLYWYRQTLGQGPEFLTYFQNEAQLEKSRLLSDRFSAERPKGSFSTLEIQRTEQGDSAMYLCASSLDSGINQLQHFGDGTRLSIL.

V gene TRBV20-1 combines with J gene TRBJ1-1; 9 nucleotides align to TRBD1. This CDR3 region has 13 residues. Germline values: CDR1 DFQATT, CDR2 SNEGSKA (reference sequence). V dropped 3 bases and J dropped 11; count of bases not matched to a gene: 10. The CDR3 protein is CSARGTGRRGAFF. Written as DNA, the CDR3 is TGCAGTGCTAGGGGGACAGGGAGGCGTGGGGCTTTCTTT.

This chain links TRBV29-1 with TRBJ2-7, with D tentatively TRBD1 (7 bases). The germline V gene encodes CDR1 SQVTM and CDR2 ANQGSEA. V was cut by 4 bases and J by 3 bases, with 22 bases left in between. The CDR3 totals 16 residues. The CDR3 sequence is CSVGGAGGTENYEQYF. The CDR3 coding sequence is TGCAGCGTTGGAGGGGCAGGAGGGACAGAGAACTACGAGCAGTACTTC.

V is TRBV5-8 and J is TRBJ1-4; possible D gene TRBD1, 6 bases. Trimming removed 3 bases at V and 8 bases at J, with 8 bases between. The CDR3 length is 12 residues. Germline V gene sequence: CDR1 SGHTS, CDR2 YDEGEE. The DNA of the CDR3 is TGTGCCAGCAGCTCAGGGACAGAAAAACTGTTTTTT. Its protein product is CASSSGTEKLFF.

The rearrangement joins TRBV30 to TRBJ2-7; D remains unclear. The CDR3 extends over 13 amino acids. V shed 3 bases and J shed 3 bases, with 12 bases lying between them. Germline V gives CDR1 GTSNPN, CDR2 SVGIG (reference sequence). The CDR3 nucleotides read TGTGCCTGGAGGTACCCACAGCTCTACGAGCAGTACTTC. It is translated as CAWRYPQLYEQYF.

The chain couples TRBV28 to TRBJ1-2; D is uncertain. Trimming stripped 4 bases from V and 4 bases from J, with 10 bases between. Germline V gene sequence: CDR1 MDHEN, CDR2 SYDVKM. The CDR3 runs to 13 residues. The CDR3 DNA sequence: TGTGCCAGCAGTTCCTGGAGCGCCTATGGCTACACCTTC. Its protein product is CASSSWSAYGYTF.

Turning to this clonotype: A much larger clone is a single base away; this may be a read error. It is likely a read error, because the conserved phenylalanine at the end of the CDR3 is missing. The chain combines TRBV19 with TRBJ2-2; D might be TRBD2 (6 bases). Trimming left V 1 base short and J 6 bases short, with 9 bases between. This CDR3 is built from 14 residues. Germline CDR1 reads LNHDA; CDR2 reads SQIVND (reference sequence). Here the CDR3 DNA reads TGTGCCAGTAGTATAGCGGGGGTGGCCGGGGAGCTGTTTTCT. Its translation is CASSIAGVAGELFS.

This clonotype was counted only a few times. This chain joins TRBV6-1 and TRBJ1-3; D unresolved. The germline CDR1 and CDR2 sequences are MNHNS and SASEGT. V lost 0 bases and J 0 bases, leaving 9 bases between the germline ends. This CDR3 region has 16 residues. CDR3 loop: CASSEALWNSGNTIYF. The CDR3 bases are TGTGCCAGCAGTGAAGCGCTGTGGAACTCTGGAAACACCATATATTTT.